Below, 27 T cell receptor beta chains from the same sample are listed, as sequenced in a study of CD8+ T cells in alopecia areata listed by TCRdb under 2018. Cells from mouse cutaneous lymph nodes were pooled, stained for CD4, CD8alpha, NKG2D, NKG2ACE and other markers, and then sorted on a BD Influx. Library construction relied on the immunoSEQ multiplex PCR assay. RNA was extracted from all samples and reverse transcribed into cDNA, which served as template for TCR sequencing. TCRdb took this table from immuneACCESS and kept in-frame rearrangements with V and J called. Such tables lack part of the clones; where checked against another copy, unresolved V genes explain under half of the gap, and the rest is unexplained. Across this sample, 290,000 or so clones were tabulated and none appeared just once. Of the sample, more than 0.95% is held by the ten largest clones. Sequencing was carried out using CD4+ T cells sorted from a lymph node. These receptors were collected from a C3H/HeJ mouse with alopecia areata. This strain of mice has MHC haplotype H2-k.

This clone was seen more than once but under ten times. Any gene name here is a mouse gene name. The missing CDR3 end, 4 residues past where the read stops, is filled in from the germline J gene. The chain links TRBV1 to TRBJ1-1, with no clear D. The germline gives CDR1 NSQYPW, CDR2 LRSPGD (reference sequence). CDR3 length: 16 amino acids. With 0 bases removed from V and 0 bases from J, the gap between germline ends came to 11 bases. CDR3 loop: CTCSADLLTANTEVFF. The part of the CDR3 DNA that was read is TGCACCTGCAGTGCAGATCTCCTCACTGCAAACACA.

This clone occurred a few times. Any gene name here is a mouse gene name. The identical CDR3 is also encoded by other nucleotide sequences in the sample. The DNA read from the CDR3 is TGTGCCAGCAGGACAGGGAGGGGCACA. This sequence encodes CASRTGRGT. The complete CDR3 protein is CASRTGRGTEVFF. The V gene is TRBV19, the J gene TRBJ1-1; 7 nucleotides agree with TRBD1. The read gets to within 4 residues of the CDR3 end, and the germline J gene fills in the rest. Looked up from germline, CDR1 is FNHDT and CDR2 is SITEND (reference sequence). This CDR3 spans 13 amino acids. With 5 bases clipped from V and 4 bases from J, the junction kept 5 bases outside the gene matches.

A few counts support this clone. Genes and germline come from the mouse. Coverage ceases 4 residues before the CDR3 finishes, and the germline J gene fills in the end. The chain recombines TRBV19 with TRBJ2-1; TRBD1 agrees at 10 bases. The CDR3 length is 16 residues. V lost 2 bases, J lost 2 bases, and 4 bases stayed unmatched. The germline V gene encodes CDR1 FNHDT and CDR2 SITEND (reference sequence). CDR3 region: CASSIWDRGDYAEQFF. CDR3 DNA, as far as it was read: TGTGCCAGCAGTATCTGGGACAGGGGAGACTATGCT.

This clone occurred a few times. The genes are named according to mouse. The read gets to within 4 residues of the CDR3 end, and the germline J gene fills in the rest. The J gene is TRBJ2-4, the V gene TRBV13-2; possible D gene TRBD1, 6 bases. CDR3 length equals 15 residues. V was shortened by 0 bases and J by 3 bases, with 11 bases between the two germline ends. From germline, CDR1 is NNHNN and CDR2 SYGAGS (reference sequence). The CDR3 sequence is CASGDAGRGQNTLYF. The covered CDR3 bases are TGTGCCAGCGGTGATGCGGGAAGGGGGCAAAAC.

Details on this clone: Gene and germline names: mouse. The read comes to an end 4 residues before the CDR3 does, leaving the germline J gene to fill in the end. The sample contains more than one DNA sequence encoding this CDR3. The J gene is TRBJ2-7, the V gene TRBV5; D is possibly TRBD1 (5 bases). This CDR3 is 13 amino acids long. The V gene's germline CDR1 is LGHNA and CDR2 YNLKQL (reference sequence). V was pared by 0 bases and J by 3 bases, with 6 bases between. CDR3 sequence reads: CASSQDDSYEQYF. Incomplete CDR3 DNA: TGTGCCAGCAGCCAAGATGACAGCTAT.

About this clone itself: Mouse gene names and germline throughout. CDR3 amino acids: CASSQAWGGDAEQFF. CDR3 DNA (partial): TGTGCCAGCAGCCAAGCCTGGGGGGGCGATGCT. V gene TRBV5 combines with J gene TRBJ2-1, with TRBD2 identical over 10 bases. Read coverage stops 4 residues before the CDR3 terminus; the germline J gene supplies the remainder. Germline CDR1 LGHNA, CDR2 YNLKQL (reference sequence). Trimming at V came to 1 base and at J to 5 bases, leaving 2 bases not matched to a gene. This CDR3 is built from 15 residues.

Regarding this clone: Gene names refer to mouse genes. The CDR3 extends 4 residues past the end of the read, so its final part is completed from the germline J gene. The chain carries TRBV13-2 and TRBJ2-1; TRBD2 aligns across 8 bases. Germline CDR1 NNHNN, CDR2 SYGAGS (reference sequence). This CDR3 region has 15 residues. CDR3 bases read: TGTGCCAGCGGCCCGGTCGGGGGGGCGCTCGCT. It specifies CASGPVGGALA. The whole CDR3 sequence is CASGPVGGALAEQFF.

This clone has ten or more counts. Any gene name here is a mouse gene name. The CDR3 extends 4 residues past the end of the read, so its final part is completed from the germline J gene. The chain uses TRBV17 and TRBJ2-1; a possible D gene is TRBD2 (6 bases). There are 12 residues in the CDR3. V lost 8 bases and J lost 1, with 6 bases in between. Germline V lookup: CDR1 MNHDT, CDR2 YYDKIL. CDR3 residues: CASGGNYAEQFF. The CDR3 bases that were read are TGTGCTAGCGGGGGGAACTATGCT.

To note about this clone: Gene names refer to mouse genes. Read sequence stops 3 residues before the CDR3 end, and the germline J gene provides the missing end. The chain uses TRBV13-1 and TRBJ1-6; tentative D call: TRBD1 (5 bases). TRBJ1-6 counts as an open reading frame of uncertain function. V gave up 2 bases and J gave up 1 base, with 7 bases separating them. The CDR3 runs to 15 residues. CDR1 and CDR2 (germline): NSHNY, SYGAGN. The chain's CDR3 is CASSDSGSYNSPLYF. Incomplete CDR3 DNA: TGTGCCAGCAGTGACTCAGGGTCCTATAATTCGCCC.

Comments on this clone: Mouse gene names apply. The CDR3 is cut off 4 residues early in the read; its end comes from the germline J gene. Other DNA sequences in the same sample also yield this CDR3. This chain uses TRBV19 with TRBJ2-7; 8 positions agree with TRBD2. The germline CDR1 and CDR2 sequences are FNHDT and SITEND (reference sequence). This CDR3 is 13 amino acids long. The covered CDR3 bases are TGTGCCAGCACCACTGGGGGAGCTTAT. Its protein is CASTTGGAY. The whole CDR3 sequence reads CASTTGGAYEQYF.

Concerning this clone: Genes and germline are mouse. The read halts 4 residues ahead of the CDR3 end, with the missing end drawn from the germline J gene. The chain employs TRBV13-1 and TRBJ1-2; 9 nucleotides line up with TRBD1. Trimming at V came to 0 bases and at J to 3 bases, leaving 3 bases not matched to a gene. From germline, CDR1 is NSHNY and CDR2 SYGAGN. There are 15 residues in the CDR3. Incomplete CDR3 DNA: TGTGCCAGCAGTGATGAGGGACAGGGATACTCC. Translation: CASSDEGQGYS. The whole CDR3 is CASSDEGQGYSDYTF.

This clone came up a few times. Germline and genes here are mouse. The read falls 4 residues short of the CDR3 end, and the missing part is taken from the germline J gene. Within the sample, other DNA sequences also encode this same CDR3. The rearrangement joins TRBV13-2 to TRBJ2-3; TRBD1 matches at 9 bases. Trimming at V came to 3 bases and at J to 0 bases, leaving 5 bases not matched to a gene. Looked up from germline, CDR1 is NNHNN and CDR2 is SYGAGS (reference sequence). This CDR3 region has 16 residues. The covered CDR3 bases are TGTGCCAGCGGTGGTCCGGGACAGGGTAGTGCAGAA. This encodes CASGGPGQGSAE. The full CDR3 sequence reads CASGGPGQGSAETLYF.

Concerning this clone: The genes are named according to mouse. CDR3 region: CASSDAAPTGGDSPLYF. The CDR3 DNA, read in part, is TGTGCCAGCAGTGATGCAGCCCCGACAGGGGGGGATTCGCCC. This chain uses TRBV13-1 with TRBJ1-6; TRBD1 matches 9 bases. The read ends 3 residues before the CDR3 terminus; that terminus is restored from the germline J gene. TRBJ1-6 belongs to the ORF category, with a function that is uncertain. The CDR3 spans 17 residues. V dropped 0 bases and J dropped 8; count of bases not matched to a gene: 9. Germline assignment: CDR1 NSHNY and CDR2 SYGAGN.

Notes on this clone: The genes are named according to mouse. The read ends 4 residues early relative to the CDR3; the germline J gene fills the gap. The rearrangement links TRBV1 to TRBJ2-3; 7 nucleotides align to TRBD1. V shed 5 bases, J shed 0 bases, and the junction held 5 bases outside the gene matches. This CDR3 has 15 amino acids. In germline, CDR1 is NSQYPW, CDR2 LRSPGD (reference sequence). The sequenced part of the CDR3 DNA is TGCACCTGCAGTCCCGGGACAGTTAGTGCAGAA. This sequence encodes CTCSPGTVSAE. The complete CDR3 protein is CTCSPGTVSAETLYF.

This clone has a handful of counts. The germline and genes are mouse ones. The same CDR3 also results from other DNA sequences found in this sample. The CDR3: CASGARGAETLYF. CDR3 DNA (partial): TGTGCCAGCGGCGCAAGGGGTGCAGAA. V is TRBV13-2 and J is TRBJ2-3; D gene unclear. The read stops 4 residues short of the end of the CDR3; the missing end is completed from the germline J gene. Germline V gene data show CDR1 as NNHNN and CDR2 as SYGAGS (reference sequence). V was cut by 5 bases and J by 1 base, with 8 bases left in between. The CDR3 contains 13 residues.

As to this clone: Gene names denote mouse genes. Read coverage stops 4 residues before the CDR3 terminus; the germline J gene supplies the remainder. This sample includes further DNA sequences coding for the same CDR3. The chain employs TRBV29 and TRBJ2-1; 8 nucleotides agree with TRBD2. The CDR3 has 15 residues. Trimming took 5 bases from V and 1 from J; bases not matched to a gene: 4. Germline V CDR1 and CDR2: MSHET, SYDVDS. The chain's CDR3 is CASSPTGGNYAEQFF. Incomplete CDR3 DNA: TGTGCTAGCAGTCCAACTGGGGGCAACTATGCT.

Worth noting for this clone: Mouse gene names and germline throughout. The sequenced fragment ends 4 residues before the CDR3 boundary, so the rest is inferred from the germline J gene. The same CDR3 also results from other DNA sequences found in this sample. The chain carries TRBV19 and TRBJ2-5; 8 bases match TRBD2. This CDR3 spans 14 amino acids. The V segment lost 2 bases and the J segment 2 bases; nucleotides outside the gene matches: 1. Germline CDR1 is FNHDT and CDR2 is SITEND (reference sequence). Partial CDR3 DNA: TGTGCCAGCAGTATGTGGGGGGGCCAAGAC. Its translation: CASSMWGGQD. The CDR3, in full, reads CASSMWGGQDTQYF. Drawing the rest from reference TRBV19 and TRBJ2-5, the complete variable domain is GGIITQTPKFLIGQEGQKLTLKCQQNFNHDTMYWYRQDSGKGLRLIYYSITENDLQKGDLSEGYDASREKKSSFSLTVTSAQKNEMAVFLCASSMWGGQDTQYFGPGTRLLVL.

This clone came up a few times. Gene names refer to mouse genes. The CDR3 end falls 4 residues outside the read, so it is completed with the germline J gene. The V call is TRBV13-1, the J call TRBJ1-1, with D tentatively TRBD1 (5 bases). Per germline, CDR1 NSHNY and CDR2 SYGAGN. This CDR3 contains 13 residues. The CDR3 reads CASSGLGGGEVFF. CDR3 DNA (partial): TGTGCCAGCAGTGGACTGGGGGGGGGA.

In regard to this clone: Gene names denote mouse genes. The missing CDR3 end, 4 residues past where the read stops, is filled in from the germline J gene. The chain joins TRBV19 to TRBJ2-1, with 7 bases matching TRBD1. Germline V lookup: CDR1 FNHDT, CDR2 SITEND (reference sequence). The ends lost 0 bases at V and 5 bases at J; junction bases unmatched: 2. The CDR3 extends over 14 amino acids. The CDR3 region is CASSIAGTDAEQFF. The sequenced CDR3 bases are TGTGCCAGCAGTATAGCTGGGACAGATGCT.

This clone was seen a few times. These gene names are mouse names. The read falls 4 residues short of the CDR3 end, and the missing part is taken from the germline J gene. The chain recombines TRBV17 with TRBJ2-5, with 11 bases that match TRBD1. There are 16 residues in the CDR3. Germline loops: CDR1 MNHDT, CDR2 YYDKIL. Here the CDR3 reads CASSRVPGQGVDTQYF. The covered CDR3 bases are TGTGCTAGCAGTAGAGTTCCGGGACAGGGGGTGGAC.

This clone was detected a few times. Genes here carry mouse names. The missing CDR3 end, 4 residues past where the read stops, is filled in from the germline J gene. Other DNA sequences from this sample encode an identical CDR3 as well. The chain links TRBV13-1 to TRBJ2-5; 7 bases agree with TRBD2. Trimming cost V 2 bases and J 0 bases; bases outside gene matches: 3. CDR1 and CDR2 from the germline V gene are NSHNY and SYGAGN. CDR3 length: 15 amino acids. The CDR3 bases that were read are TGTGCCAGCAGTGACCACTGGGGAAACCAAGAC. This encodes CASSDHWGNQD. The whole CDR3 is CASSDHWGNQDTQYF.

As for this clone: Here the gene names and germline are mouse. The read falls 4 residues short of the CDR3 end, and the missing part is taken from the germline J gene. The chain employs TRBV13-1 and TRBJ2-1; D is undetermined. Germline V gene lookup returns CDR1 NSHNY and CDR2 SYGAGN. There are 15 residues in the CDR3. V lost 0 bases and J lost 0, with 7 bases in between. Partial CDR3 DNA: TGTGCCAGCAGTGATGAGGTCAATAACTATGCT. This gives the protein CASSDEVNNYA. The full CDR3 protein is CASSDEVNNYAEQFF.

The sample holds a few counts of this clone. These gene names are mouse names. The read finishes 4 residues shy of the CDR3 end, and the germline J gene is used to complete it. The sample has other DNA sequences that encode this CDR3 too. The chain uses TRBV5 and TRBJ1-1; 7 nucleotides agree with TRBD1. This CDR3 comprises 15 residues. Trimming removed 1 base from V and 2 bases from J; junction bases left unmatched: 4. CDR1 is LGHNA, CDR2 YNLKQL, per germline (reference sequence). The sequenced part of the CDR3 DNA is TGTGCCAGCAGCCAAGGACAGGGAAGCAACACA. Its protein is CASSQGQGSNT. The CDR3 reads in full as CASSQGQGSNTEVFF.

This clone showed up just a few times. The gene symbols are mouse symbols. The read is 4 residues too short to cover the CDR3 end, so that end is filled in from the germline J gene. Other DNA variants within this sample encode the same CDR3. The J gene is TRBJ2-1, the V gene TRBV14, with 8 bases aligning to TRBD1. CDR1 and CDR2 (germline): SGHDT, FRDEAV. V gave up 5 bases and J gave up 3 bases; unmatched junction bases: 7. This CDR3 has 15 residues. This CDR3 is CASSPGTGIYAEQFF. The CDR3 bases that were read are TGTGCCAGCAGCCCCGGGACAGGAATCTATGCT.

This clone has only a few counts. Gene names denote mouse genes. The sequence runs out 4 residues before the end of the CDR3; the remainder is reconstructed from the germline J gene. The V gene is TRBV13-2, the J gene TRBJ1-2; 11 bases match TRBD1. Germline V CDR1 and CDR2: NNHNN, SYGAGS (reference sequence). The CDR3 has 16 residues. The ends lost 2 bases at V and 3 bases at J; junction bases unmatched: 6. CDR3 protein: CASGEDRGRGHSDYTF. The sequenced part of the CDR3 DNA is TGTGCCAGCGGTGAGGACAGGGGGCGCGGGCACTCC.

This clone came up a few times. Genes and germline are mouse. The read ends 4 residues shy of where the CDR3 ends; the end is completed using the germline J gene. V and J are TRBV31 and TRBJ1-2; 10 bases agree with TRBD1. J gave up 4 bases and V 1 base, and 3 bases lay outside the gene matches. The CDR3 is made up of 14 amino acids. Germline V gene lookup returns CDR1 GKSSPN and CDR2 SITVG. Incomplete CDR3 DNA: TGTGCCTGGAGTCAGACAGGGGGCGGCTCC. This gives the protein CAWSQTGGGS. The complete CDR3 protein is CAWSQTGGGSDYTF.

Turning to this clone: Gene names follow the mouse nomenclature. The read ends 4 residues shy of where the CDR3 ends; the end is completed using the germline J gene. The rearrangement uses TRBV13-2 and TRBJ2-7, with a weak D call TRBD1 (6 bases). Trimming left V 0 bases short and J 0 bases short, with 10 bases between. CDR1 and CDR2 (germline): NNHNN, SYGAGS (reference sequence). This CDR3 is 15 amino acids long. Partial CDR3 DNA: TGTGCCAGCGGTGATGCACGGGACATCTCCTAT. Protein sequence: CASGDARDISY. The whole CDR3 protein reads CASGDARDISYEQYF.